These T cell receptor beta chains were read from a single sample in a study of technical replicates of blood from several donors. Some clones are missing from TCRdb's copy, which holds only in-frame ones; the method was immunoSEQ multiplex PCR. The sample contains roughly 70,000 clones, 90% to 95% of which appear only once. Sequenced material: T cells isolated from PBMCs. Receptors originate from a human donor in good health. The CDR3 runs from the conserved cysteine through the conserved F or W. D genes are given only for firm matches. Clone sizes are given selectively: once, few, many, or a class where the clone is expanded.

d_gene	v_gene	j_gene	len	abundance	CDR3nt	CDR3aa
.	TRBV28	TRBJ1-3	12	once	TGTGCCAGCAGCCTAGTGGGAAACACCATATATTTT	CASSLVGNTIYF
.	TRBV7-9	TRBJ1-3	13	.	TGTGCCAGCAGCCATAGCTCTGGAAACACCATATATTTT	CASSHSSGNTIYF
TRBD1	TRBV5-4	TRBJ2-7	12	.	TGTGCCAGCAGGCAAACAGGGGACGAGCAGTACTTC	CASRQTGDEQYF
TRBD1	TRBV6-1	TRBJ1-1	14	.	TGTGCCAGCAGATTGGGACAGATGAACACTGAAGCTTTCTTT	CASRLGQMNTEAFF
.	TRBV4-1	TRBJ2-1	15	.	TGCGCCAGCAGCCACCGGACAGAAAACTACAATGAGCAGTTCTTC	CASSHRTENYNEQFF
TRBD1	TRBV7-9	TRBJ2-7	14	.	TGTGCCAGCAGCTGGGGACAGGGGCAAGGCGAGCAGTACTTC	CASSWGQGQGEQYF
TRBD2	TRBV6-1	TRBJ2-1	14	.	TGTGCCAGCAATTGGATAGCGGGGAGTGGGGAGCAGTTCTTC	CASNWIAGSGEQFF
.	TRBV4-3	TRBJ2-3	16	once	TGCGCCAGCAGCCAAGGGGACTGGCTTAGCACAGATACGCAGTATTTT	CASSQGDWLSTDTQYF
.	TRBV11-1	TRBJ1-1	15	.	TGTGCCAGCAGCTTAAGGGGTCTTCTCGTCACTGAAGCTTTCTTT	CASSLRGLLVTEAFF
.	TRBV5-1	TRBJ2-4	18	.	TGCGCCAGCAGCCCCGGAACAGGCATCGTACTAGCCAAAAACATTCAGTACTTC	CASSPGTGIVLAKNIQYF
TRBD2	TRBV10-3	TRBJ2-1	15	few	TGTGCCATCAGTGGGGGGACTAGCTCCTACAATGAGCAGTTCTTC	CAISGGTSSYNEQFF
.	TRBV20-1	TRBJ2-7	11	.	TGCAGTGGGGAGGACGCCTACGAGCAGTACTTC	CSGEDAYEQYF
.	TRBV5-4	TRBJ2-7	14	.	TGTGCCAGCAGCTTTAGCGGTTTTGCCTACGAGCAGTACTTC	CASSFSGFAYEQYF
TRBD2	TRBV4-1	TRBJ2-1	15	.	TGCGCCAGCAGCCTACTAGCGGGCTCCTACAATGAGCAGTTCTTC	CASSLLAGSYNEQFF
TRBD1	TRBV25-1	TRBJ2-7	16	.	TGTGCCAGCAGTGAATTGATAGGGACAGGGAGGTACGAGCAGTACTTC	CASSELIGTGRYEQYF
.	TRBV15	TRBJ1-5	16	.	TGTGCCACCAGCAGAGGGGCACAGGGAAACAATCAGCCCCAGCATTTT	CATSRGAQGNNQPQHF
TRBD2	TRBV4-1	TRBJ2-1	16	.	TGCGCCAGCAGCCAAGAGTCGGATAGCGGGAACAATGAGCAGTTCTTC	CASSQESDSGNNEQFF
TRBD1	TRBV4-3	TRBJ1-1	17	.	TGCGCCAGCAGCCAAGGTCAGACAGGGTCGGTGAACACTGAAGCTTTCTTT	CASSQGQTGSVNTEAFF
.	TRBV7-8	TRBJ2-7	18	.	TGTGCCAGCAGCTTAGCTACGGCCCGTCGGGAGAGCTCCTACGAGCAGTACTTC	CASSLATARRESSYEQYF
.	TRBV30	TRBJ2-7	13	.	TGTGCCTGGAGTGTACAGTTTTCCTACGAGCAGTACTTC	CAWSVQFSYEQYF
.	TRBV10-3	TRBJ1-1	14	.	TGTGCCTCAAGGGGGGGGGCAGGGGAAACTGAAGCTTTCTTT	CASRGGAGETEAFF
.	TRBV4-1	TRBJ1-1	13	.	TGCGCCAGCCGAAGAGGGGGAGGGACTGAAGCTTTCTTT	CASRRGGGTEAFF
TRBD2	TRBV5-1	TRBJ2-3	15	.	TGCGCCAGCAGCTTACGCGGGAGAGTGGCAGATACGCAGTATTTT	CASSLRGRVADTQYF
TRBD1	TRBV7-8	TRBJ2-7	14	.	TGTGCCAGCAGGAGGCCGGGACAGGGCTACGAGCAGTACTTC	CASRRPGQGYEQYF